Listed here are 20 T cell receptor beta chains from one sample, sequenced in a study of blood T cell repertoires in COVID-19 (dated by TCRdb to 2020 to 2022). The library relied on the immunoSEQ multiplex PCR assay. Entries here come from immuneACCESS through TCRdb and include only in-frame sequences with V and J called. Some clones fail to appear in such tables; in the studies checked, an unresolved V gene covers under half of the shortfall, and the cause of the remainder is unknown. The sample table records a few hundred thousand clones; more than 85% of these occur just once. The ten largest clones capture under 3% of the sample. Input material: peripheral blood. These receptors were obtained from a person aged 18 to 30 with COVID-19, enrolled during active disease.

The chain recombines TRBV5-5 with TRBJ2-5; weak D call: TRBD1 (6 bases). V was clipped by 1 base and J by 5 bases, with 12 bases between them. The CDR3 is 14 amino acids. Germline lookup yields CDR1 SGHKS and CDR2 YYEKEE (reference sequence). This CDR3 reads CASSLLTGSETQYF. CDR3 nucleotide sequence: TGTGCCAGCAGCTTGTTGACAGGTTCGGAGACCCAGTACTTC.

In its sample, this clone was seen once. V and J are TRBV14 and TRBJ2-7; 8 bases match TRBD2. The length of the CDR3 is 15 residues. V trimming: 2 bases; J trimming: 2 bases; junction bases outside the gene matches: 5. Germline CDR1 and CDR2: SGHDN and FVKESK. The chain's CDR3 is CASSQLAGGPYEQYF. CDR3 DNA: TGTGCCAGCAGCCAATTGGCGGGAGGCCCCTACGAGCAGTACTTC.

This chain connects TRBV4-1 to TRBJ2-7; tentatively, D is TRBD2 (5 bases). Per the germline V gene, CDR1 is MGHRA and CDR2 is YSYEKL. V was pared by 0 bases and J by 7 bases, with 16 bases between. CDR3 size: 15 residues. This CDR3 is CASSQDWPTTGEQYF. CDR3 nucleotides: TGCGCCAGCAGCCAAGATTGGCCCACCACGGGGGAGCAGTACTTC.

V gene TRBV6-5 combines with J gene TRBJ2-2, with D maybe TRBD2 (6 bases). Germline V gene data show CDR1 as MNHEY and CDR2 as SVGAGI. The length of the CDR3 is 14 residues. V shed 2 bases and J shed 8 bases, with 12 bases lying between them. The CDR3 DNA follows: TGTGCCAGCAGTTACGGGGGACTTCGAGGGGAGCTGTTTTTT. Protein product: CASSYGGLRGELFF.

This clone showed up just once. The chain links TRBV2 to TRBJ2-5; 7 bases match TRBD2. This CDR3 is 13 amino acids long. Germline CDR1 and CDR2: SNHLY and FYNNEI. Trimming at V came to 7 bases and at J to 5 bases, leaving 7 bases not matched to a gene. The CDR3 loop is CASTSGGRETQYF. Written as DNA, the CDR3 is TGTGCCAGCACGTCGGGAGGCCGTGAGACCCAGTACTTC. Filled out from reference TRBV2 and TRBJ2-5, the complete variable domain reads EPEVTQTPSHQVTQMGQEVILRCVPISNHLYFYWYRQILGQKVEFLVSFYNNEISEKSEIFDDQFSVERPDGSNFTLKIRSTKLEDSAMYFCASTSGGRETQYFGPGTRLLVL.

This chain uses TRBV11-1 with TRBJ2-5; tentatively, D is TRBD2 (5 bases). Per germline, CDR1 SGHAT and CDR2 FQDESV (reference sequence). This CDR3 is 15 amino acids long. The V end lost 6 bases, the J end lost 5 bases, and 19 bases lay between the germline ends. In DNA, the CDR3 is TGTGCCAGCAGTCCAACTAGTGGGCAGCGGGAGACCCAGTACTTC. Translating gives CASSPTSGQRETQYF.

V and J are TRBV2 and TRBJ2-7; 11 nucleotides match TRBD1. The CDR3 covers 15 residues. Trimming removed 7 bases from V and 5 bases from J; junction bases left unmatched: 10. Germline CDR1 is SNHLY and CDR2 is FYNNEI. The CDR3 bases are TGTGCCAGCACCGCCCGGGACAGGGGGAAAAACGAGCAGTACTTC. Translation gives CASTARDRGKNEQYF.

The chain combines TRBV27 with TRBJ2-3; TRBD2 matches 9 bases. This CDR3 has 16 amino acids. With 7 bases clipped from V and 6 bases from J, the junction kept 14 bases outside the gene matches. The germline V gene has CDR1 MNHEY and CDR2 SMNVEV (reference sequence). The CDR3 is CASTLVGGRAVDTQYF. The CDR3 region has the DNA TGTGCCAGCACTCTAGTTGGCGGGAGGGCCGTTGATACGCAGTATTTT.

This CDR3 reads CASSFGLAGSNTGELFF. CDR3 nucleotide sequence: TGCGCCAGCAGCTTCGGACTAGCGGGGTCGAACACCGGGGAGCTGTTTTTT. The chain has TRBV5-1 and TRBJ2-2, with 12 nucleotides matching TRBD2. From germline, CDR1 is SGHRS and CDR2 YFSETQ. V was pared by 2 bases and J by 0 bases, with 2 bases of the junction left unmatched. This CDR3 comprises 17 residues.

The chain combines TRBV5-6 with TRBJ2-1; TRBD2 aligns across 9 bases. The CDR3 length is 17 residues. V lost 1 base and J lost 7; bases outside the gene matches: 12. Germline CDR1 reads SGHDT; CDR2 reads YYEEEE. CDR3 sequence reads: CASSLFGGAGGENEQFF. The CDR3 region has the DNA TGTGCCAGCAGCTTGTTTGGAGGAGCGGGAGGTGAAAATGAGCAGTTCTTC.

The J gene is TRBJ1-2, the V gene TRBV5-4; TRBD1 matches at 9 bases. Per germline, CDR1 SGHNT and CDR2 YYREEE (reference sequence). CDR3 size: 16 residues. V lost 3 bases and J lost 4; bases outside the gene matches: 10. In DNA, the CDR3 is TGTGCCAGCAGCTCTTCCTCACAGGGGGCTATCTATGGCTACACCTTC. The encoded protein is CASSSSSQGAIYGYTF.

The chain couples TRBV10-3 to TRBJ2-2, with D possibly TRBD1 on 7 matching bases. Germline assignment: CDR1 ENHRY and CDR2 SYGVKD. V was clipped by 3 bases and J by 3 bases, with 11 bases between them. This CDR3 has 15 residues. The CDR3 here is CAISDRGVYTGELFF. The CDR3, as DNA: TGTGCCATCAGTGACAGGGGGGTCTACACCGGGGAGCTGTTTTTT.

The chain uses TRBV27 and TRBJ1-1; TRBD1 agrees at 8 bases. Trimming cost V 5 bases and J 4 bases; bases outside gene matches: 3. This CDR3 has 13 amino acids. Germline lookup yields CDR1 MNHEY and CDR2 SMNVEV (reference sequence). The CDR3 reads CASSLDRGTEAFF. The CDR3 DNA is TGTGCCAGCAGTCTAGACAGGGGCACTGAAGCTTTCTTT.

The V and J genes are TRBV7-9 and TRBJ2-1; D is unclear. Germline V CDR1 and CDR2: SEHNR, FQNEAQ (reference sequence). CDR3 length equals 15 residues. Trimming took 3 bases from V and 1 from J, leaving 10 bases between them. The CDR3 loop is CASSLPSRSYNEQFF. DNA for the CDR3: TGTGCCAGCAGCTTGCCTTCGCGGTCCTACAATGAGCAGTTCTTC.

The J gene is TRBJ2-7, the V gene TRBV9; 9 nucleotides match TRBD2. Germline V gene lookup returns CDR1 SGDLS and CDR2 YYNGEE. Trimming removed 0 bases from V and 4 bases from J; junction bases left unmatched: 5. The CDR3 runs 15 residues. The CDR3 DNA is TGTGCCAGCAGCGTAGGTAGCGGGAGTTCTTACGAGCAGTACTTC. Translation: CASSVGSGSSYEQYF. The full variable domain, its missing parts supplied by reference TRBV9 and TRBJ2-7, is DSGVTQTPKHLITATGQRVTLRCSPRSGDLSVYWYQQSLDQGLQFLIQYYNGEERAKGNILERFSAQQFPDLHSELNLSSLELGDSALYFCASSVGSGSSYEQYFGPGTRLTVT.

This sequence joins TRBV6-1 and TRBJ2-7; TRBD2 might be the D (6 bases). Trimming stripped 2 bases from V and 4 bases from J, with 15 bases between. Germline CDR1 and CDR2: MNHNS and SASEGT. The CDR3 contains 15 residues. The chain's CDR3 is CASSEQTSGGYEQYF. In DNA, the CDR3 is TGTGCCAGCAGTGAACAAACTTCCGGGGGATACGAGCAGTACTTC.

The V call is TRBV18, the J call TRBJ1-3, with D hard to call. The CDR3 has 16 amino acids. V was trimmed by 2 bases and J by 0 bases, leaving 11 bases between them. The germline gives CDR1 KGHSH, CDR2 LQKENI. CDR3 loop: CASSPIGGVSGNTIYF. The CDR3 DNA is TGTGCCAGCTCACCAATAGGCGGGGTCTCTGGAAACACCATATATTTT.

Concerning this clone: The identical CDR3 is also encoded by other nucleotide sequences in the sample. The chain joins TRBV5-1 to TRBJ2-2; TRBD2 matches 13 bases. The CDR3 spans 16 residues. In germline, CDR1 is SGHRS, CDR2 YFSETQ. V was pared by 0 bases and J by 5 bases, with 1 base of the junction left unmatched. CDR3 nucleotide sequence: TGCGCCAGCAGCTTGGGACTAGCGGGAGGTACCGGGGAGCTGTTTTTT. This encodes CASSLGLAGGTGELFF.

This chain connects TRBV3-1 (or the pseudogene TRBV3-2) to TRBJ2-5, with 8 bases identical to TRBD2. The CDR3 consists of 16 residues. Germline V gene sequence: CDR1 LGHDT, CDR2 YNNKEL (reference sequence). The V gene end was trimmed by 1 base and the J gene end by 0 bases; junction bases not matched to a gene: 4. The DNA for the CDR3 is TGTGCCAGCAGCCAAGGGACGGGAGGGTACCAAGAGACCCAGTACTTC. It is translated as CASSQGTGGYQETQYF.

This clone came up once. The chain combines TRBV5-1 with TRBJ1-2; TRBD1 matches 9 bases. CDR1 SGHRS and CDR2 YFSETQ come from the germline V gene. The CDR3 runs to 15 residues. Trimming took 0 bases from V and 6 from J; bases not matched to a gene: 6. In DNA, the CDR3 is TGCGCCAGCAGCTTGGGGGACAGGGAGCTGCATGGCTACACCTTC. As protein: CASSLGDRELHGYTF.